This T cell receptor (beta chain) was retrieved from a study of read filtering for tumor transcriptome and immune sequencing (dated by TCRdb to the early 2020s). Broadly, across the study: Of the patients in the cohort, approximately 17 were male and around 14 were female, and their mean age was about 70 years, with a range of about 45 to 80. After DNase treatment, whole-transcriptome libraries were prepared with the TruSeq RNA Access Library Prep Kit. By revised international staging, roughly 8 patients were R-ISS I, some 16 were R-ISS II and more than five were R-ISS III. TCR repertoires obtained by targeted immune repertoire sequencing and by bulk whole-transcriptome sequencing performed on the same bone marrow samples were compared. Per sample, about 3.5 to 11 million TCR-region mapped reads were obtained with IR-seq, compared with only 85 to 1273 with RNA-seq. A main aim was a read-filtering strategy for immune repertoire data, specifically whether clonotypes supported by a single read should be removed.

Study-wide conclusions, independent of this receptor: Clonotypes were captured by IR-seq at much higher depth and more reliably than by RNA-seq, and smaller IR-seq throughput was sufficient for identification of most shared clonotypes. Removing single-read clonotypes increased the correlation between IR-seq and RNA-seq shared clonotype proportions. In IR-seq, single-read clonotypes were 80% to 90% of clonotypes but 3% to 4% of total reads; in RNA-seq they were 60% to 75% of clonotypes and 35% to 50% of reads. Rather than purified T cells, the sorted CD138-negative fraction was a mixed bone marrow immune population.

Counted from cysteine to phenylalanine, this CDR3 has 13 amino acids. Only the CDR3 part of the read is kept: 39 bases, read in frame from the first base. The germline V gene (reference sequence) sets CDR1 to MNHEY and CDR2 to SMNVEV. V was cut back by 0 bases and J by 7 bases, leaving a gap of 9 bases between them. Every patient had bone marrow sampled at the time of active disease. Bone marrow mononuclear cells were isolated by Ficoll-Hypaque density gradient centrifugation. Myeloma plasma cells were removed and CD138-negative cells were obtained by negative selection following labeling with CD138 magnetic microbeads on a MACS separator. Flow cytometry with CD138 antibodies on an Attune NxT was used to check how pure the isolated cells were. TRIzol reagent was used to extract total RNA, and a NanoDrop spectrophotometer was used to quantify the extracted RNA. Paired RNA-seq and IR-seq were performed on the CD138-negative bone marrow sample of each patient.

Note on this clonotype: The antigen it binds to is not known. Per-nucleotide qualities are absent, and no much larger clonotype sits a single base away.

TCR libraries were built from roughly 400 ng RNA with the Immunoverse kit, using molecular barcoded adaptors covering alpha/delta and beta/gamma chains. TCR library preparation used the same RNA that was used for transcriptome sequencing. TCR libraries were sequenced on an Illumina HiSeq 4000 with 2 x 150 cycles. Processing in the source paper ran as follows. MiXCR aligned TCR reads to human V, D, J and C references and assembled the aligned reads into CDR3 clonotypes, with quality filtering and error correction included. The tcR package in R was used for analysis of clonotype counts and gene usage diversity. Raw mapping reads were checked after the RNA-seq reads had been mapped by STAR aligner version 2.5.3a onto the human GRCh37 genome. To test how sequencing depth affected the clonotypes detected, IR-seq fastq files were randomly downsampled with Seqtk 1.3. Using fastp at Q25 and MiXCR, TCRdb reprocessed the public reads and kept productive beta chains. Here each entry gathers all rows of one CDR3 protein and keeps the most common genes and DNA. Here the V and J calls rest on TCRdb's processing, not on the authors' analysis. Here the sample has about 30,000 distinct CDR3 sequences; about a fifth occur a single time. The ten largest clonotypes hold roughly 17% of the sample.

This clonotype originated in a donor over 35 with multiple myeloma. Here the chain combines TRBV27 and TRBJ1-2; no D gene can be assigned with confidence. Sequenced: a population of CD138-negative cells sorted from bone marrow. The cell subset or site label on this specimen signifies: bone marrow mononuclear cells depleted of CD138+ plasma/myeloma cells by negative magnetic selection. The sequenced DNA: TGTGCCAGCAGTTTATCGGCGGGCGCTGGCTACACCTTC. Translated, this is CASSLSAGAGYTF.